Presented here are 30 T cell receptor beta chains from one specimen sequenced in a study of blood T cell repertoires in COVID-19. Assay: immunoSEQ multiplex PCR; the TCRdb copy retains only in-frame clones and omits some. The table has approximately 98,000 clones, roughly four fifths seen once. Specimen: peripheral blood. The receptors stem from a man aged 60 to 69 with acute or convalescent COVID-19.

The DNA of the CDR3 is TGCGCCAGCAGCCAATTACTAGCGGGGCAATCGAACACCGGGGAGCTGTTTTTT. It yields the protein CASSQLLAGQSNTGELFF. The J gene is TRBJ2-2, the V gene TRBV4-1; TRBD2 matches 10 bases. Germline V gene lookup returns CDR1 MGHRA and CDR2 YSYEKL. This CDR3 is built from 18 residues. V lost 2 bases and J lost 0; bases outside the gene matches: 6.

The rearrangement joins TRBV5-1 to TRBJ2-2; TRBD2 matches at 11 bases. CDR1 and CDR2 from the germline V gene are SGHRS and YFSETQ. This CDR3 spans 15 amino acids. Losses at the gene ends were 6 bases for V and 7 bases for J; bases not matched to a gene: 8. The CDR3 sequence is CASNSGGALDGELFF. CDR3 DNA sequence: TGCGCCAGCAATAGCGGGGGGGCTCTCGACGGGGAGCTGTTTTTT. Looking up the rest from reference TRBV5-1 and TRBJ2-2 gives the full variable domain: KAGVTQTPRYLIKTRGQQVTLSCSPISGHRSVSWYQQTPGQGLQFLFEYFSETQRNKGNFPGRFSGRQFSNSRSEMNVSTLELGDSALYLCASNSGGALDGELFFGEGSRLTVL.

This CDR3 reads CATHAATGDSGELFF. The CDR3 nucleotides are TGTGCCACCCATGCCGCGACAGGGGACTCCGGGGAGCTGTTTTTT. V and J are TRBV15 and TRBJ2-2, with 8 bases identical to TRBD1. The J segment lost 6 bases and the V segment lost 8 bases, leaving 11 bases of the junction unmatched. CDR3 length equals 15 residues. CDR1 is LNHNV, CDR2 YYDKDF, per germline (reference sequence).

The chain joins TRBV4-1 to TRBJ2-3; 7 positions match TRBD1. This CDR3 region has 14 residues. Germline CDR1 MGHRA, CDR2 YSYEKL. The junction had 5 bases not matched to a gene; V was cut back by 4 bases and J by 4 bases. CDR3 coding DNA: TGCGCCAGCAGCCTAGGGGGCGAGTCAGATACGCAGTATTTT. Translation: CASSLGGESDTQYF.

The rearrangement joins TRBV14 to TRBJ2-3, with D uncertain. Trimming removed 4 bases at V and 0 bases at J, with 11 bases between. The germline CDR1 and CDR2 sequences are SGHDN and FVKESK. The CDR3 runs 15 residues. The CDR3 DNA follows: TGTGCCAGCAGCCGAGACGTAGCTAGCACAGATACGCAGTATTTT. Translating gives CASSRDVASTDTQYF.

The chain couples TRBV28 to TRBJ1-5; weak D call: TRBD1 (5 bases). Germline lookup yields CDR1 MDHEN and CDR2 SYDVKM. The CDR3 length is 16 residues. V gave up 1 base and J gave up 1 base, with 11 bases separating them. The CDR3 DNA reads as TGTGCCAGCAGTTTATTCGGGGGGATCAGCAATCAGCCCCAGCATTTT. It translates to CASSLFGGISNQPQHF.

Here the CDR3 reads CASSPDSSDSPLHF. CDR3 in DNA: TGTGCCAGCAGCCCCGACAGTTCGGATTCACCCCTCCACTTT. The genes are TRBV7-8 and TRBJ1-6, with D maybe TRBD1 (5 bases). V lost 5 bases to trimming and J lost 8 bases, with 13 bases between them. The CDR3 runs to 14 residues. Germline V gives CDR1 SGHVS, CDR2 FQNEAQ.

J is TRBJ2-1 and V is TRBV3-1 (or the pseudogene TRBV3-2); a weak D match, TRBD1 (5 bases). CDR1 and CDR2 (germline): LGHDT, YNNKEL (reference sequence). This CDR3 contains 17 residues. The V gene lost 4 bases and the J gene lost 4 bases, with 20 bases spanning the gap. CDR3 coding DNA: TGTGCCAGCAGCCTGCCAGGTATCAGGGCAGGATACAATGAGCAGTTCTTC. Encoded protein: CASSLPGIRAGYNEQFF.

Details on this clone: A junction boundary mismatches the germline segment, possibly from a read error. The rearrangement uses TRBV5-1 and TRBJ2-3; 8 bases match TRBD2. The CDR3 totals 15 residues. Germline CDR1 SGHRS, CDR2 YFSETQ. The CDR3 spells CATSPRGGGTDTQYF. In nucleotides, the CDR3 is TGCGCCACCAGCCCACGGGGGGGCGGGACAGATACGCAGTATTTT.

The chain uses TRBV2 and TRBJ1-5; 7 bases match TRBD1. Germline trimming cut 10 bases from V and 0 bases from J; bases unmatched to any gene: 9. Per the germline V gene, CDR1 is SNHLY and CDR2 is FYNNEI. The CDR3 loop spans 15 amino acids. DNA of the CDR3: TGTGCCACCGGACAGGACCCTTATAGCAATCAGCCCCAGCATTTT. It specifies CATGQDPYSNQPQHF.

The chain recombines TRBV19 with TRBJ1-5, with a weak D call TRBD1 (5 bases). The V and J ends lost 1 base and 0 bases respectively, with 19 bases between them. The CDR3 contains 19 residues. From germline, CDR1 is LNHDA and CDR2 SQIVND (reference sequence). The CDR3 is CASSIGSPRAGYSNQPQHF. CDR3 nucleotide sequence: TGTGCCAGTAGTATAGGGTCCCCCAGGGCCGGTTATAGCAATCAGCCCCAGCATTTT.

The chain couples TRBV30 to TRBJ1-1; D is undetermined. This CDR3 comprises 13 residues. The ends were cut back, 0 bases at V and 3 bases at J, with 8 bases in the middle. Per the germline V gene, CDR1 is GTSNPN and CDR2 is SVGIG (reference sequence). The CDR3, as DNA: TGTGCCTGGAGTGTACGGGTGGACACTGAAGCTTTCTTT. Encoded protein: CAWSVRVDTEAFF.

The V and J genes are TRBV6-5 and TRBJ1-6; the D is unclear. Trimming pared 6 bases from V and 16 bases from J, leaving 16 bases between. The germline V gene has CDR1 MNHEY and CDR2 SVGAGI. The CDR3 spans 12 residues. The CDR3 DNA is TGTGCCAGCAGACGCCGAGGTTTGGGTCTCCACTTT. It codes for CASRRRGLGLHF.

This clone was detected only once. The CDR3 spells CASSTIWAGDYNEQFF. As DNA, the CDR3 is TGTGCCAGTAGTACCATCTGGGCGGGGGATTACAATGAGCAGTTCTTC. This chain connects TRBV19 to TRBJ2-1, with TRBD2 matching 7 bases. This CDR3 has 16 amino acids. V shed 4 bases and J 4 bases; nucleotides not matched to a gene: 10. Germline V gives CDR1 LNHDA, CDR2 SQIVND (reference sequence).

A few counts support this clone. This chain links TRBV5-4 with TRBJ2-1, with a possible D match to TRBD1 (5 bases). This CDR3 has 12 residues. CDR1 and CDR2 (germline): SGHNT, YYREEE (reference sequence). Trimming took 4 bases from V and 9 from J, leaving 11 bases between them. This chain's CDR3 is CASSLQGVEQFF. DNA of the CDR3: TGTGCCAGCAGCCTGCAGGGCGTTGAGCAGTTCTTC.

The genes are TRBV5-1 and TRBJ1-1; D is possibly TRBD1 (6 bases). Trimming removed 1 base at V and 2 bases at J, with 9 bases between. Germline V CDR1 and CDR2: SGHRS, YFSETQ. This CDR3 contains 14 residues. This CDR3 is CASSLTGYNTEAFF. For the CDR3, the DNA is TGCGCCAGCAGCTTGACAGGGTACAACACTGAAGCTTTCTTT. The complete variable domain, with remaining parts taken from reference TRBV5-1 and TRBJ1-1, reads KAGVTQTPRYLIKTRGQQVTLSCSPISGHRSVSWYQQTPGQGLQFLFEYFSETQRNKGNFPGRFSGRQFSNSRSEMNVSTLELGDSALYLCASSLTGYNTEAFFGQGTRLTVV.

This chain links TRBV7-2 with TRBJ1-1, with D hard to call. Trimming shortened V by 4 bases and J by 3 bases, and 12 bases separated the two germline ends. Germline assignment: CDR1 SGHTA and CDR2 FQGNSA. The CDR3 sequence is 14 residues long. The CDR3 protein is CASSSPRQDTEAFF. As DNA, the CDR3 is TGTGCCAGCAGCTCCCCACGGCAGGACACTGAAGCTTTCTTT.

V gene TRBV10-3 combines with J gene TRBJ2-7, with a possible D match to TRBD1 (5 bases). The CDR3 is made up of 12 amino acids. Germline lookup yields CDR1 ENHRY and CDR2 SYGVKD. Trimming left V 8 bases short and J 4 bases short, with 12 bases between. CDR3 loop: CAIGADLYEQYV. The CDR3 DNA follows: TGTGCCATCGGGGCGGATTTATACGAGCAGTACGTC.

This chain joins TRBV27 and TRBJ1-1, with D uncertain. The V gene lost 7 bases and the J gene lost 1 base, with 10 bases spanning the gap. Germline-derived CDR1 and CDR2 are MNHEY and SMNVEV (reference sequence). The CDR3 totals 13 residues. In DNA form, the CDR3 reads TGTGCCAGCAAGACGGGGTCGAACACTGAAGCTTTCTTT. Its protein product is CASKTGSNTEAFF.

The CDR3 protein is CASSAGQGKNYGYTF. CDR3 nucleotides: TGTGCCAGCAGTGCGGGACAGGGAAAAAACTATGGCTACACCTTC. The chain is built from TRBV2 and TRBJ1-2, with 9 nucleotides matching TRBD1. V shed 4 bases, J shed 2 bases, and the junction held 5 bases outside the gene matches. Germline lookup yields CDR1 SNHLY and CDR2 FYNNEI. CDR3 length: 15 residues.

This clone was seen more than once but under ten times. J is TRBJ1-5 and V is TRBV27, with TRBD1 identical over 11 bases. Germline V gene sequence: CDR1 MNHEY, CDR2 SMNVEV (reference sequence). V was clipped by 2 bases and J by 3 bases; unmatched bases: 0. This CDR3 spans 15 amino acids. This chain's CDR3 is CASSLGQGANQPQHF. In DNA form, the CDR3 reads TGTGCCAGCAGTTTAGGACAGGGGGCCAATCAGCCCCAGCATTTT.

This sequence joins TRBV11-2 and TRBJ1-5, with a tentative D call TRBD1 (5 bases). The CDR3 is made up of 15 amino acids. CDR1 SGHAT and CDR2 FQNNGV come from the germline V gene. V shed 5 bases and J shed 2 bases, with 13 bases lying between them. The CDR3 DNA is TGTGCCAGCAGCCTGACGGGGGGTCGCAATCAGCCCCAGCATTTT. Its translation: CASSLTGGRNQPQHF.

The chain employs TRBV24-1 and TRBJ2-1; the D gene is possibly TRBD1 (5 bases). V shed 9 bases and J shed 4 bases, with 12 bases lying between them. The CDR3 is made up of 13 amino acids. Germline CDR1 reads KGHDR; CDR2 reads SFDVKD. The chain's CDR3 is CATQQDDYNEQFF. The CDR3 coding sequence is TGTGCCACCCAACAGGACGATTACAATGAGCAGTTCTTC.

The J gene is TRBJ2-2, the V gene TRBV7-2; maybe TRBD1 (5 bases). CDR1 and CDR2 (germline): SGHTA, FQGNSA. There are 15 residues in the CDR3. V lost 5 bases to trimming and J lost 8 bases, with 18 bases between them. DNA of the CDR3: TGTGCCAGCAGCCCCCAGGGCCTCGCTGGTGGGGAGCTGTTTTTT. It encodes CASSPQGLAGGELFF.

The chain employs TRBV6-5 and TRBJ2-5; D is possibly TRBD1 (5 bases). V lost 7 bases to trimming and J lost 2 bases, with 17 bases between them. The CDR3 loop spans 15 amino acids. Germline CDR1 and CDR2: MNHEY and SVGAGI. The DNA for the CDR3 is TGTGCCAGCACCCTACGAACAGGCTCTCAAGAGACCCAGTACTTC. Its protein is CASTLRTGSQETQYF.

The chain uses TRBV5-1 and TRBJ2-2; TRBD1 agrees at 7 bases. The CDR3 totals 15 residues. CDR1 and CDR2 from the germline V gene are SGHRS and YFSETQ. V trimming: 1 base; J trimming: 5 bases; junction bases outside the gene matches: 5. CDR3 nucleotides: TGCGCCAGCAGCTTGCGGGTGGGACAGACCGGGGAGCTGTTTTTT. Its translation: CASSLRVGQTGELFF.

The chain carries TRBV30 and TRBJ2-2, with TRBD2 identical over 8 bases. Germline lookup yields CDR1 GTSNPN and CDR2 SVGIG (reference sequence). The CDR3 totals 14 residues. The ends lost 5 bases at V and 0 bases at J; junction bases unmatched: 2. The CDR3 here is CAWLGLANTGELFF. CDR3 DNA: TGTGCCTGGTTGGGACTAGCGAACACCGGGGAGCTGTTTTTT.

The chain couples TRBV15 to TRBJ2-1, with TRBD2 matching 10 bases. Germline CDR1 LNHNV, CDR2 YYDKDF (reference sequence). There are 16 residues in the CDR3. V lost 1 base and J lost 0; bases outside the gene matches: 0. This CDR3 reads CATSRASGGSYNEQFF. CDR3 nucleotide sequence: TGTGCCACCAGCAGAGCTAGCGGGGGCTCCTACAATGAGCAGTTCTTC.

J is TRBJ1-1 and V is TRBV11-2; TRBD1 matches at 9 bases. Germline V lookup: CDR1 SGHAT, CDR2 FQNNGV. The CDR3 contains 17 residues. J was trimmed by 3 bases and V by 0 bases; bases with no gene match: 8. This CDR3 reads CASSLDPPGQGYTEAFF. The CDR3 DNA reads as TGTGCCAGCAGCTTAGATCCCCCGGGACAGGGCTACACTGAAGCTTTCTTT.

The genes are TRBV4-3 and TRBJ2-2; 10 bases map to TRBD2. V lost 1 base to trimming and J lost 1 base; unmatched junction nucleotides: 3. The germline gives CDR1 LGHNA, CDR2 YSLEER. The CDR3 spans 17 residues. CDR3 sequence reads: CASSQVTSGKNTGELFF. In DNA form, the CDR3 reads TGCGCCAGCAGCCAAGTAACTAGCGGGAAGAACACCGGGGAGCTGTTTTTT.